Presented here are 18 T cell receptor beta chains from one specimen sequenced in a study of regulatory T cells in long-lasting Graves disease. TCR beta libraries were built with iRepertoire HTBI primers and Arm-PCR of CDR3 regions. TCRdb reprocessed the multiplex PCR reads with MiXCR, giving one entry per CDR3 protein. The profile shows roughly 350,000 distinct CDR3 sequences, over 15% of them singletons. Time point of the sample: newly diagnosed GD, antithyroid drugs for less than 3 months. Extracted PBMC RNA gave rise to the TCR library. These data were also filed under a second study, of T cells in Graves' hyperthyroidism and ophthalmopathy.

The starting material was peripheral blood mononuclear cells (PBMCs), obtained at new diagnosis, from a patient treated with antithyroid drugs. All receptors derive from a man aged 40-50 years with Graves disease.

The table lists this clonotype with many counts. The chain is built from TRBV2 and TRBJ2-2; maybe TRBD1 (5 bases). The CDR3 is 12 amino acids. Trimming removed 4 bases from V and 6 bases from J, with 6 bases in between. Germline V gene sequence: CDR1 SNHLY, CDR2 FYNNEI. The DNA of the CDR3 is TGTGCCAGCAGTGTAGGGGCCGGGGAGCTGTTTTTT. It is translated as CASSVGAGELFF. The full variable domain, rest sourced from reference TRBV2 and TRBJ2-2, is EPEVTQTPSHQVTQMGQEVILRCVPISNHLYFYWYRQILGQKVEFLVSFYNNEISEKSEIFDDQFSVERPDGSNFTLKIRSTKLEDSAMYFCASSVGAGELFFGEGSRLTVL.

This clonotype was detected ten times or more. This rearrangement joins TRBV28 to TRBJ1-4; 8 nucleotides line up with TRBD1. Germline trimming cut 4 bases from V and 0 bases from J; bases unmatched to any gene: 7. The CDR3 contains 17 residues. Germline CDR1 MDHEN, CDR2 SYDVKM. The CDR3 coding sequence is TGTGCCAGCAGTTCCTCGGACAGGGCTGCAACTAATGAAAAACTGTTTTTT. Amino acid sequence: CASSSSDRAATNEKLFF.

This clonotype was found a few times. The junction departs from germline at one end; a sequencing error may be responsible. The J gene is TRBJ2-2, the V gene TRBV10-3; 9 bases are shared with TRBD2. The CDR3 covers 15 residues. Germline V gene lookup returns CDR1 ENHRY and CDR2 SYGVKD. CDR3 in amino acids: CATSLAGANTGELFF. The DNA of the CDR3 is TGTGCCACCAGTTTAGCGGGGGCCAACACCGGGGAGCTGTTTTTT.

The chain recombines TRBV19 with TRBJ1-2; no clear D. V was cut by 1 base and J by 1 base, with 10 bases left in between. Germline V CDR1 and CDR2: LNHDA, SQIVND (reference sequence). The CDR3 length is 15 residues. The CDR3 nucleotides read TGTGCCAGTAGTATAGCCGTGGGCCGTAACTATGGCTACACCTTC. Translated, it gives CASSIAVGRNYGYTF.

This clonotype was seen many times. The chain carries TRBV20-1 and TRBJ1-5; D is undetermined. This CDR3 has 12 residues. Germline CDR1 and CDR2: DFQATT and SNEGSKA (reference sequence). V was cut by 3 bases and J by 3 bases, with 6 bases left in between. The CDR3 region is CSASSSNQPQHF. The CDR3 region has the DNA TGCAGTGCTAGTTCCTCCAATCAGCCCCAGCATTTT.

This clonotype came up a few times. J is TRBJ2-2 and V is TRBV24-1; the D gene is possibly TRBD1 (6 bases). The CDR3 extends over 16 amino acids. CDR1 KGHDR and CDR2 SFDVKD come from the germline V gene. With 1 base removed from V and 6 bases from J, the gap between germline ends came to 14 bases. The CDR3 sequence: CATSDFTRGDAGELFF. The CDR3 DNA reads TGTGCCACCAGTGATTTTACCAGGGGTGATGCCGGGGAGCTGTTTTTT.

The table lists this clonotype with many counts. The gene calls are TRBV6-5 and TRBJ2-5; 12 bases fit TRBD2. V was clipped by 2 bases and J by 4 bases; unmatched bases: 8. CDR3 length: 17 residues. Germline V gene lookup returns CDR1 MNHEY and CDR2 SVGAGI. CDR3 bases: TGTGCCAGCAGTTACCGAAGGACTAGCGGGGCGGCAGAGACCCAGTACTTC. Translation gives CASSYRRTSGAAETQYF.

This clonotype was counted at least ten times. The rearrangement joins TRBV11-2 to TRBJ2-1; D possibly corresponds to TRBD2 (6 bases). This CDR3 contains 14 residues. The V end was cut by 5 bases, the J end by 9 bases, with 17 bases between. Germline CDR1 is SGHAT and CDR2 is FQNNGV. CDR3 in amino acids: CASSTNPEGSEQFF. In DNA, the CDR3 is TGTGCCAGCAGCACCAACCCGGAGGGTTCTGAGCAGTTCTTC.

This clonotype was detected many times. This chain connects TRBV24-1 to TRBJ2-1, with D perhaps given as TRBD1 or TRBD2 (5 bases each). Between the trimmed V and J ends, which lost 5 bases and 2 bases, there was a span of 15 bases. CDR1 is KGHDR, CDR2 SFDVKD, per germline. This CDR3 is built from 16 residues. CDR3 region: CATSGKAGSTYNEQFF. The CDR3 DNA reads TGTGCCACCAGTGGAAAGGCAGGGAGCACCTACAATGAGCAGTTCTTC.

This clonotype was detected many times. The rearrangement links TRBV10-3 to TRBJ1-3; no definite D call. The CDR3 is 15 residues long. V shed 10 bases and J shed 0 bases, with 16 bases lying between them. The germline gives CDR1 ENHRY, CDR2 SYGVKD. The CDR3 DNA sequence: TGTGCCACCTTAAGCGGACTCCTCTCTGGAAACACCATATATTTT. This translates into CATLSGLLSGNTIYF.

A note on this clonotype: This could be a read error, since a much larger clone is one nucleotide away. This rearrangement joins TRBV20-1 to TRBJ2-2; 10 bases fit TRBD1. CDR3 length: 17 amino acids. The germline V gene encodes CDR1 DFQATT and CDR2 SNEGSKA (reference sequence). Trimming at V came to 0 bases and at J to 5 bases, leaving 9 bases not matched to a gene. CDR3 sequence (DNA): TGCAGTGCTAGAGATTTCCCCGGACAGGGGGTGACCGGGGAGCTGTTTTTT. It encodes CSARDFPGQGVTGELFF.

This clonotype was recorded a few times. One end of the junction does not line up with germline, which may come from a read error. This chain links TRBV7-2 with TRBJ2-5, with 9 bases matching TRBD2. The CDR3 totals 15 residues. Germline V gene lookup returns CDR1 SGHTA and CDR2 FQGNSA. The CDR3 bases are TGTGCCAGCAGCCGCGGGGGGGGGATGGTACAGACCCAGCACTTC. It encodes CASSRGGGMVQTQHF.

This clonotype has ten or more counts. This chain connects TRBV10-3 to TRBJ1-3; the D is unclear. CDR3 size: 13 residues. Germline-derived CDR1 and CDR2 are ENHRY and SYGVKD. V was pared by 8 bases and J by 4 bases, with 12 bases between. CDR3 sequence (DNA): TGTGCCATCTCAGCGACAACGGGAAACACCATATATTTT. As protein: CAISATTGNTIYF.

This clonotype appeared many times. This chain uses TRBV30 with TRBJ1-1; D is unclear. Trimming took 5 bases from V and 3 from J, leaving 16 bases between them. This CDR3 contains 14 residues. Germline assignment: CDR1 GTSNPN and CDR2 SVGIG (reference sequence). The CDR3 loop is CAWDHKAGDTEAFF. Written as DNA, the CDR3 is TGTGCCTGGGACCACAAGGCGGGCGACACTGAAGCTTTCTTT.

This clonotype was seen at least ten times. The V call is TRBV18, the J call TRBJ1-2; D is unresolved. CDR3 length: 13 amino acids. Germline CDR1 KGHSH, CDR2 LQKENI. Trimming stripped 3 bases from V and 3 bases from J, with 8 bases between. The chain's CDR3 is CASSPPVDYGYTF. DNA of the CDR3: TGTGCCAGCTCACCTCCGGTTGACTATGGCTACACCTTC.

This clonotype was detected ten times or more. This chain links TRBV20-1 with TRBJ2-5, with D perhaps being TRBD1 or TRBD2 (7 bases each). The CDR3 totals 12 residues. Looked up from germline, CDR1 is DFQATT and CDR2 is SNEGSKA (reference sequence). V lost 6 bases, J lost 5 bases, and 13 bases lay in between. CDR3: CSATRGGETQYF. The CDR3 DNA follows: TGCAGTGCCACCAGGGGGGGGGAGACCCAGTACTTC.

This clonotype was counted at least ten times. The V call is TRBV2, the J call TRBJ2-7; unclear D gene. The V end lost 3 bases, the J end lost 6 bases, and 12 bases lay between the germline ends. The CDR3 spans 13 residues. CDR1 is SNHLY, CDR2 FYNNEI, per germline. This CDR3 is CASSDWNSFEQYF. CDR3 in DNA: TGTGCCAGCAGTGACTGGAATTCTTTCGAGCAGTACTTC. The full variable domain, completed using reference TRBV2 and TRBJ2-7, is EPEVTQTPSHQVTQMGQEVILRCVPISNHLYFYWYRQILGQKVEFLVSFYNNEISEKSEIFDDQFSVERPDGSNFTLKIRSTKLEDSAMYFCASSDWNSFEQYFGPGTRLTVT.

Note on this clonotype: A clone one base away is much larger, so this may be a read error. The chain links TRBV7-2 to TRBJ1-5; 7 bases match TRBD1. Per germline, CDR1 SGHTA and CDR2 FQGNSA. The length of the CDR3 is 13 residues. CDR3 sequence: CASSHRGNQPQRF. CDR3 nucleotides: TGTGCCAGCAGCCACAGGGGCAATCAGCCCCAGCGTTTT.